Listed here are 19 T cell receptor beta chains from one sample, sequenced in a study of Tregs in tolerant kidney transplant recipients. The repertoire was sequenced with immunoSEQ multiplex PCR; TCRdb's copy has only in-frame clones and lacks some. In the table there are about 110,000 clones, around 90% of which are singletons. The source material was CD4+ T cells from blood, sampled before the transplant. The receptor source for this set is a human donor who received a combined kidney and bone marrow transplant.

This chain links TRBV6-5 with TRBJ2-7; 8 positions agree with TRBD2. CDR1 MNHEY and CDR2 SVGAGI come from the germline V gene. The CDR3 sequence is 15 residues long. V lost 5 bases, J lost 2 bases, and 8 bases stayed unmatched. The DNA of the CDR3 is TGTGCCAGCAGTCCCGGGGGGGGCATCCCCTACGAGCAGTACTTC. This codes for CASSPGGGIPYEQYF.

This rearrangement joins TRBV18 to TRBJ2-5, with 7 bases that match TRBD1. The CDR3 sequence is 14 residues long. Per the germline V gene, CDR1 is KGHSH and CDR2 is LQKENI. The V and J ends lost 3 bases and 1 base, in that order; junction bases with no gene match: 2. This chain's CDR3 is CASSPRQGQETQYF. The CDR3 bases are TGTGCCAGCTCACCTCGACAGGGCCAAGAGACCCAGTACTTC.

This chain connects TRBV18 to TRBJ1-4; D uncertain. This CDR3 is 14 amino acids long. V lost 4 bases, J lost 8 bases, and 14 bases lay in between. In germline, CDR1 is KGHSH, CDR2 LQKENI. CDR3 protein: CASSRGPSDEKLFF. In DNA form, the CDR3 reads TGTGCCAGCTCACGAGGGCCCTCCGACGAAAAACTGTTTTTT.

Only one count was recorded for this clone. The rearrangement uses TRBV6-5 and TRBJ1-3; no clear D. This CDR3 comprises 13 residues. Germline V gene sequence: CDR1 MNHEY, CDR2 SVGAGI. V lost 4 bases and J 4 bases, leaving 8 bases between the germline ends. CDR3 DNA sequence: TGTGCCAGCAGTTTCGGTAAAGGAAACACCATATATTTT. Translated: CASSFGKGNTIYF.

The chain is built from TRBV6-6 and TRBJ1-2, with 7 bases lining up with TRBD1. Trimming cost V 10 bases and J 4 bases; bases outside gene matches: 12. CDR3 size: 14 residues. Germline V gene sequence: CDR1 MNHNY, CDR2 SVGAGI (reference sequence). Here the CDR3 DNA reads TGTGCCACCGTACCGGGACAGTCCTTCTATGGCTACACCTTC. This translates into CATVPGQSFYGYTF.

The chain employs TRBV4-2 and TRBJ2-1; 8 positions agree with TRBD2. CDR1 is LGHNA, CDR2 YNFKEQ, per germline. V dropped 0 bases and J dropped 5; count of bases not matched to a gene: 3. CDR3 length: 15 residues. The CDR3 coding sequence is TGTGCCAGCAGCCAAGAGGCGGGGGGAAACAATGAGCAGTTCTTC. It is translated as CASSQEAGGNNEQFF.

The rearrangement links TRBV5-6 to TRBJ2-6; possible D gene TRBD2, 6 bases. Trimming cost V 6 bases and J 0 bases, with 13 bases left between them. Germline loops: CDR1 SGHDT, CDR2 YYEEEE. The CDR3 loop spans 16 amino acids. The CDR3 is CASNRRTTSGANVLTF. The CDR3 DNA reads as TGTGCCAGCAACCGGCGGACTACCTCTGGGGCCAACGTCCTGACTTTC.

CDR3 DNA: TGTGCCAGCAGCTTGTCCCTAGCGGGGGCACAAGAGACCCAGTACTTC. This sequence encodes CASSLSLAGAQETQYF. The genes are TRBV7-2 and TRBJ2-5; TRBD2 matches at 10 bases. V was clipped by 3 bases and J by 2 bases; unmatched bases: 6. In germline, CDR1 is SGHTA, CDR2 FQGNSA. This CDR3 is built from 16 residues.

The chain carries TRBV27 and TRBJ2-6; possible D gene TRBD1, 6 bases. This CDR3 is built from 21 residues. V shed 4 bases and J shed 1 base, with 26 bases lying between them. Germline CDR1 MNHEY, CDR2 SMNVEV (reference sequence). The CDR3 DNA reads TGTGCCAGCAGTTCGGTCGTCAACAGGGAACCCATTGGGTCTGGGGCCAACGTCCTGACTTTC. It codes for CASSSVVNREPIGSGANVLTF.

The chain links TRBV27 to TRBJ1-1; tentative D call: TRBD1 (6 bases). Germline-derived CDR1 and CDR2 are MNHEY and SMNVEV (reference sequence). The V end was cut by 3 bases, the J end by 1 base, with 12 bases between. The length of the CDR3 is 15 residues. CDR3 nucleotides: TGTGCCAGCAGTTTTGGAACAGGGACGAACACTGAAGCTTTCTTT. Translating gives CASSFGTGTNTEAFF.

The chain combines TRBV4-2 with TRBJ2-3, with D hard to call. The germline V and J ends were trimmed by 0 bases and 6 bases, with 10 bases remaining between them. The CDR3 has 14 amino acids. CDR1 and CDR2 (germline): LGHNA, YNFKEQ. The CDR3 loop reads CASSQELAADTQYF. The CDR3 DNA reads TGTGCCAGCAGCCAAGAACTTGCGGCGGATACGCAGTATTTT.

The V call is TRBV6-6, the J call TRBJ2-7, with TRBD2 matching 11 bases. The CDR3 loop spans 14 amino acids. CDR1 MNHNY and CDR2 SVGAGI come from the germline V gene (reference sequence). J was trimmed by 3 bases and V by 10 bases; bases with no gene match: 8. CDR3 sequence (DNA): TGTGCCACCGGTGGACTAGCGGGTAACTACGAGCAGTACTTC. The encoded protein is CATGGLAGNYEQYF.

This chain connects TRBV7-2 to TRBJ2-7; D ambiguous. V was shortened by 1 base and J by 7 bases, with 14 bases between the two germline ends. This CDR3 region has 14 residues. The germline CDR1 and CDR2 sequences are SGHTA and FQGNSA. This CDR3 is CASSLEWSPREQYF. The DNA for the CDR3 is TGTGCCAGCAGCTTAGAGTGGTCCCCTCGGGAGCAGTACTTC.

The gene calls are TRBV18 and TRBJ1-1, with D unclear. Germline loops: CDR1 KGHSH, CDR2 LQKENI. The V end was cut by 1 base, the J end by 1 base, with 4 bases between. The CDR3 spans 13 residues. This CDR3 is CASSPRENTEAFF. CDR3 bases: TGTGCCAGCTCACCACGAGAGAACACTGAAGCTTTCTTT.

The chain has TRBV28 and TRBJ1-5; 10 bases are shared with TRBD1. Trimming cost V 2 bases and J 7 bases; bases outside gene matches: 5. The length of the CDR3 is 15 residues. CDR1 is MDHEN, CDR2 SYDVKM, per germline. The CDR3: CASSLPGTGVQPQHF. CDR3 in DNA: TGTGCCAGCAGTTTACCCGGGACAGGGGTACAGCCCCAGCATTTT. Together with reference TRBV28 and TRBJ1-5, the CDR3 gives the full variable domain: DVKVTQSSRYLVKRTGEKVFLECVQDMDHENMFWYRQDPGLGLRLIYFSYDVKMKEKGDIPEGYSVSREKKERFSLILESASTNQTSMYLCASSLPGTGVQPQHFGDGTRLSIL.

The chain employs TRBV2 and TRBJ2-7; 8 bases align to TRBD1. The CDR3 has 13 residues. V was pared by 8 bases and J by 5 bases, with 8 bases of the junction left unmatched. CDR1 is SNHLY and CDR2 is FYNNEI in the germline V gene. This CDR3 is CASSPDRAHEQYF. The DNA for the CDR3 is TGTGCCAGCTCCCCGGACAGGGCGCACGAGCAGTACTTC.

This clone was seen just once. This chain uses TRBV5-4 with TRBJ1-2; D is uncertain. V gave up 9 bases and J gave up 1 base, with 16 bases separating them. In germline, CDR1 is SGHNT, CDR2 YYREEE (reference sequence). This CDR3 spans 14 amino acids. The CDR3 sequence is CATRATTNNYGYTF. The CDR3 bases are TGTGCCACCAGAGCCACTACTAATAACTATGGCTACACCTTC.

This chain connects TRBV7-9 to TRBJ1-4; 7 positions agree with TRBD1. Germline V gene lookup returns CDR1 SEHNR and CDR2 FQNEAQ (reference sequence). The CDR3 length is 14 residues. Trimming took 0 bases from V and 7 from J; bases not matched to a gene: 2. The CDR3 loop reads CASSLARQGEKLFF. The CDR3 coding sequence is TGTGCCAGCAGCTTAGCCCGACAGGGTGAAAAACTGTTTTTT.

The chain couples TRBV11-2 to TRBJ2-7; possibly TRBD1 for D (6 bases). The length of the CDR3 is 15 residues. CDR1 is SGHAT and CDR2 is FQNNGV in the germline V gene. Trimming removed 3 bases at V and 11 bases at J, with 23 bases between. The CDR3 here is CASSFGTKSLRMEYF. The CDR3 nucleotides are TGTGCCAGCAGCTTTGGGACAAAAAGCCTACGAATGGAGTACTTC. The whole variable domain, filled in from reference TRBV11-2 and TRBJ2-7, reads EAGVAQSPRYKIIEKRQSVAFWCNPISGHATLYWYQQILGQGPKLLIQFQNNGVVDDSQLPKDRFSAERLKGVDSTLKIQPAKLEDSAVYLCASSFGTKSLRMEYFGPGTRLTVT.